This T cell receptor beta chain was found in a study of response to subunit inactivated influenza vaccine. Broader study findings: A suggestion made by the authors is that each seasonal influenza vaccination recruits few new T cells.

CDR3 length: 20 amino acids. Trimming cost V 5 bases and J 4 bases; bases outside gene matches: 18. Germline V gene lookup returns CDR1 MDHEN and CDR2 SYDVKM. Details on this clonotype: The antigen is unknown.

TCRdb re-analysed the RT-PCR reads in MiXCR, keeping a single row per CDR3 protein. The table includes 600,000 to 700,000 distinct CDR3 sequences, around 15% detected once. The chain employs TRBV28 and TRBJ2-3; 13 nucleotides match TRBD2. The material sequenced was PBMCs from blood, taken 14 to 15 days before vaccination. This receptor was identified in a man aged 50-59 years who received an inactivated influenza vaccine. The CDR3 coding sequence is TGTGCCAGCAGTCCCACCACAACTAGCGGGAGGGCCCATTACCCAGATACGCAGTATTTT. It specifies CASSPTTTSGRAHYPDTQYF.